This is a list of T cell receptor beta chains from one sample in a study of CD8 T cells in Susac syndrome. TCRdb re-derived calls from the immunoSEQ multiplex PCR reads in MiXCR, one entry per CDR3 protein. This repertoire shows roughly 190,000 distinct CDR3 sequences, over 90% found once; its top ten account for approximately 0.15%. Sequencing input: CD8+ T cells from PBMCs. The receptors originated from a human donor with Susac syndrome. Each CDR3 is given with its conserved first and last residue. The D gene is left open where the match is weak. Size values are once, few and many counts, or a class for expanded clones, and some rows have none.

clone_size,j_call,v_call,d_call,cdr3_length,cdr3_aa,cdr3_nt
NA,TRBJ2-7,TRBV28,TRBD1,13,CASRTQGAYEQYF,TGTGCCAGCAGGACACAGGGGGCATACGAGCAGTACTTC
NA,TRBJ2-1,TRBV5-1,NA,13,CASSSQGFNEQFF,TGCGCCAGCAGCTCACAGGGATTCAATGAGCAGTTCTTC
NA,TRBJ1-1,TRBV12-3/TRBV12-4,NA,14,CASSGMDENTEAFF,TGTGCCAGCAGTGGTATGGATGAGAACACTGAAGCTTTCTTT
NA,TRBJ1-1,TRBV12-3/TRBV12-4,NA,10,CASGTSEAFF,TGTGCCAGCGGAACCAGTGAAGCTTTCTTT
NA,TRBJ1-5,TRBV27,NA,13,CASSSQTATPQHF,TGTGCCAGCAGTTCGCAGACGGCGACGCCCCAGCATTTT
NA,TRBJ1-2,TRBV7-9,NA,15,CASSHIMTPHYGYTF,TGTGCCAGCAGCCACATTATGACTCCTCACTATGGCTACACCTTC
NA,TRBJ1-1,TRBV30,NA,15,CAWSVRSGQAPEAFF,TGTGCCTGGAGTGTAAGGTCGGGCCAAGCCCCTGAAGCTTTCTTT
NA,TRBJ2-1,TRBV27,TRBD2,14,CASSQRDQYNEQFF,TGTGCCAGCAGCCAGCGGGATCAATACAATGAGCAGTTCTTC
NA,TRBJ1-2,TRBV4-1,NA,14,CASSLQTGSGGYTF,TGCGCCAGCAGCCTTCAAACAGGGTCAGGGGGCTACACCTTC
NA,TRBJ1-5,TRBV20-1,NA,12,CSARYANQPQHF,TGCAGTGCTAGATATGCGAATCAGCCCCAGCATTTT
NA,TRBJ2-4,TRBV6-6,NA,14,CASSYSSSKNIQYF,TGTGCCAGCAGTTACTCCTCATCCAAAAACATTCAGTACTTC
NA,TRBJ2-3,TRBV4-1,NA,15,CASSHFGPGEVTQYF,TGCGCCAGCAGCCACTTCGGGCCCGGAGAGGTTACGCAGTATTTT
NA,TRBJ2-4,TRBV19,TRBD1,14,CASTPGQGANIQYF,TGTGCCAGTACCCCGGGACAGGGTGCGAACATTCAGTACTTC
NA,TRBJ1-1,TRBV6-2/TRBV6-3,TRBD1,16,CASSPHWTGGWTEAFF,TGTGCCAGCAGTCCTCATTGGACAGGGGGATGGACTGAAGCTTTCTTT
NA,TRBJ1-5,TRBV15,TRBD1,16,CATSEDRESGNQPQHF,TGTGCCACCAGCGAGGACAGGGAAAGCGGCAATCAGCCCCAGCATTTT
NA,TRBJ1-6,TRBV27,NA,14,CASSYGRGHSPLHF,TGTGCCAGCAGCTATGGCAGGGGTCATTCACCCCTCCACTTT
NA,TRBJ2-7,TRBV7-6,NA,14,CASSLPTKGSEQYF,TGTGCCAGCAGCTTACCAACCAAGGGTTCCGAGCAGTACTTC
NA,TRBJ2-3,TRBV9,TRBD2,16,CASSPLAGGPSDTQYF,TGTGCCAGCAGCCCCCTAGCGGGGGGGCCTTCAGATACGCAGTATTTT
NA,TRBJ1-1,TRBV12-3/TRBV12-4,NA,12,CASISDGTEAFF,TGTGCCAGCATATCGGATGGAACTGAAGCTTTCTTT
NA,TRBJ2-2,TRBV6-5,NA,13,CASRKTNTGELFF,TGTGCCAGCAGGAAGACCAACACCGGGGAGCTGTTTTTT
NA,TRBJ1-2,TRBV7-9,NA,15,CASSLGTENSYGYTF,TGTGCCAGCAGCTTAGGGACGGAGAATAGCTATGGCTACACCTTC
NA,TRBJ1-2,TRBV27,NA,13,CASSLAGDHGYTF,TGTGCCAGCAGTTTGGCAGGGGATCACGGCTACACCTTC
NA,TRBJ2-3,TRBV19,NA,17,CASSNPMEGGLGDTQYF,TGTGCCAGTAGTAACCCAATGGAAGGGGGACTCGGAGATACGCAGTATTTT
NA,TRBJ2-1,TRBV11-2,NA,15,CASSVPAQNGNEQFF,TGTGCCAGCAGCGTACCCGCGCAAAACGGCAATGAGCAGTTCTTC
NA,TRBJ2-1,TRBV20-1,NA,15,CSASAPGLLYNEQFF,TGCAGTGCTAGCGCGCCCGGACTACTCTACAATGAGCAGTTCTTC
once,TRBJ1-5,TRBV6-6,NA,14,CASSYLGRDQPQHF,TGTGCCAGCAGTTACTTGGGGAGAGATCAGCCCCAGCATTTT
NA,TRBJ1-4,TRBV12-3/TRBV12-4,NA,15,CASSYTLGFIAKLFF,TGTGCCAGCAGTTACACATTAGGGTTCATTGCAAAACTGTTTTTT
NA,TRBJ1-2,TRBV7-8,NA,14,CASSFLDSNYGYTF,TGTGCCAGCAGCTTCCTGGACAGTAACTATGGCTACACCTTC
NA,TRBJ1-1,TRBV6-2/TRBV6-3,NA,14,CASSYAGKNTEAFF,TGTGCCAGCAGTTATGCAGGGAAAAACACTGAAGCTTTCTTT
NA,TRBJ2-1,TRBV5-6,NA,12,CASSLSVTEQFF,TGTGCCAGCAGCTTGTCGGTAACTGAGCAGTTCTTC
NA,TRBJ1-4,TRBV2,NA,14,CASRRETNNEKLFF,TGTGCCAGCAGACGGGAGACGAATAATGAAAAACTGTTTTTT